Shown below are 25 T cell receptor beta chains from a single sample sequenced in a study of cytomegalovirus exposure and HLA in healthy donors. PCR was performed using 60 Vbeta and 13 Jbeta primers. The assay was immunoSEQ multiplex PCR, and TCRdb's table has in-frame clones only and misses some. The repertoire holds roughly 70,000 clones, with 70% to 75% as singletons. The sequencing sample was made of PBMCs. These receptors were taken from a human donor in good health.

The chain joins TRBV25-1 to TRBJ1-1, with 9 bases fitting TRBD1. There are 16 residues in the CDR3. V shed 4 bases, J shed 7 bases, and the junction held 13 bases outside the gene matches. In germline, CDR1 is MGHDK, CDR2 SYGVNS. CDR3 bases: TGTGCCAGCAGTGGTTTGACAGGGGGTGAGGATTGTGAAGCTTTCTTT. This translates into CASSGLTGGEDCEAFF.

The chain couples TRBV7-8 to TRBJ1-4, with 7 bases identical to TRBD1. Germline assignment: CDR1 SGHVS and CDR2 FQNEAQ. CDR3 length: 16 residues. After removal of 1 base from V and 7 bases from J, the junction contained 9 bases not matched to a gene. The CDR3 DNA reads as TGTGCCAGCAGCTTAGATCCGCAGGGGGGTGGTGAAAAACTGTTTTTT. Its translation: CASSLDPQGGGEKLFF.

The gene calls are TRBV10-2 and TRBJ2-5; D is unclear. There are 12 residues in the CDR3. V was shortened by 2 bases and J by 3 bases, with 4 bases between the two germline ends. The V gene's germline CDR1 is WSHSY and CDR2 SAAADI. The CDR3: CASSEPEETQYF. The CDR3 nucleotides are TGCGCCAGCAGTGAGCCGGAAGAGACCCAGTACTTC.

The rearrangement links TRBV5-1 to TRBJ2-7; 10 bases agree with TRBD1. J was trimmed by 1 base and V by 0 bases; bases with no gene match: 4. CDR1 is SGHRS and CDR2 is YFSETQ in the germline V gene. The CDR3 has 16 amino acids. CDR3 sequence: CASSLGWTGGSYEQYF. CDR3 sequence (DNA): TGCGCCAGCAGCTTGGGGTGGACAGGGGGATCCTACGAGCAGTACTTC.

This clone was counted a single time. V usage is TRBV6-5 and J usage is TRBJ1-5, with TRBD1 matching 9 bases. J lost 3 bases, V lost 4 bases, and 4 bases had no gene match. In germline, CDR1 is MNHEY, CDR2 SVGAGI. The length of the CDR3 is 15 residues. The CDR3, as DNA: TGTGCCAGCAGTTTAGGGACAGGGCTCAATCAGCCCCAGCATTTT. This encodes CASSLGTGLNQPQHF.

This chain links TRBV19 with TRBJ2-5; 8 bases match TRBD2. Near its end, the DNA agrees better with TRBJ2-7, so the J call may be wrong. Germline CDR1 is LNHDA and CDR2 is SQIVND (reference sequence). The CDR3 is 15 amino acids. In DNA form, the CDR3 reads TGTGCCAGTACCGACCCAGCGGGAGATTTAAACGAGCAGTACTTC. Translation: CASTDPAGDLNEQYF.

The J gene is TRBJ2-5, the V gene TRBV7-2; 7 bases align to TRBD2. The CDR3 totals 15 residues. Germline CDR1 reads SGHTA; CDR2 reads FQGNSA. Trimming at V came to 2 bases and at J to 3 bases, leaving 6 bases not matched to a gene. In nucleotides, the CDR3 is TGTGCCAGCAGCTTAACGGCCGGGAGGAAAGAGACCCAGTACTTC. It codes for CASSLTAGRKETQYF. The full variable domain, completed using reference TRBV7-2 and TRBJ2-5, is GAGVSQSPSNKVTEKGKDVELRCDPISGHTALYWYRQSLGQGLEFLIYFQGNSAPDKSGLPSDRFSAERTGGSVSTLTIQRTQQEDSAVYLCASSLTAGRKETQYFGPGTRLLVL.

The CDR3 here is CASSLTGTLPLAFF. The DNA for the CDR3 is TGTGCCAGCAGTTTAACCGGGACACTTCCCTTAGCTTTCTTT. The chain links TRBV6-5 to TRBJ1-1; a weak D match, TRBD1 (6 bases). V gave up 4 bases and J gave up 10 bases, with 19 bases separating them. The CDR3 is made up of 14 amino acids. Germline V gene lookup returns CDR1 MNHEY and CDR2 SVGAGI.

V is TRBV14 and J is TRBJ2-3; D unresolved. The CDR3 sequence is 13 residues long. Trimming took off 1 base at V and 4 bases at J, with 6 bases between the two ends. Germline V lookup: CDR1 SGHDN, CDR2 FVKESK. The DNA for the CDR3 is TGTGCCAGCAGCCAAGTGAGCCCAGATACGCAGTATTTT. Encoded protein: CASSQVSPDTQYF.

The chain couples TRBV29-1 to TRBJ1-2, with 7 nucleotides matching TRBD1. In germline, CDR1 is SQVTM, CDR2 ANQGSEA. There are 13 residues in the CDR3. The trim removed 7 bases at V and 0 bases at J, leaving 5 bases unmatched. CDR3 protein: CSARQGPNYGYTF. In DNA, the CDR3 is TGCAGCGCCCGACAGGGCCCTAACTATGGCTACACCTTC. The full variable domain, with the rest looked up from reference TRBV29-1 and TRBJ1-2, is SAVISQKPSRDICQRGTSLTIQCQVDSQVTMMFWYRQQPGQSLTLIATANQGSEATYESGFVIDKFPISRPNLTFSTLTVSNMSPEDSSIYLCSARQGPNYGYTFGSGTRLTVV.

The V gene is TRBV29-1, the J gene TRBJ1-1; the D is unclear. Germline CDR1 SQVTM, CDR2 ANQGSEA. The CDR3 has 13 residues. V lost 5 bases to trimming and J lost 1 base, with 11 bases between them. In nucleotides, the CDR3 is TGCAGCGTTTTCTCCGGGAGGAACACTGAAGCTTTCTTT. Translation: CSVFSGRNTEAFF.

V usage is TRBV4-1 and J usage is TRBJ2-1, with TRBD1 matching over 8 bases. Losses at the gene ends were 1 base for V and 5 bases for J; bases not matched to a gene: 4. This CDR3 comprises 15 residues. Germline CDR1 reads MGHRA; CDR2 reads YSYEKL. The chain's CDR3 is CASSQVETGDNEQFF. The CDR3 coding sequence is TGCGCCAGCAGCCAAGTTGAGACAGGGGACAATGAGCAGTTCTTC.

V gene TRBV7-3 combines with J gene TRBJ1-1; 8 nucleotides match TRBD1. After removal of 2 bases from V and 2 bases from J, the junction contained 4 bases not matched to a gene. This CDR3 contains 15 residues. Germline CDR1 SGHTA, CDR2 FQGTGA. The CDR3, as DNA: TGTGCCAGCAGCTTAGGGACAGGAGGAAACACTGAAGCTTTCTTT. This sequence encodes CASSLGTGGNTEAFF.

This clone was counted only a few times. The CDR3 sequence: CASSSQTRRTDTQYF. The CDR3 DNA reads as TGTGCCAGCAGCTCTCAGACAAGACGCACAGATACGCAGTATTTT. This chain connects TRBV7-9 to TRBJ2-3; the D is unclear. The V end was cut by 4 bases, the J end by 1 base, with 12 bases between. Germline V gene data show CDR1 as SEHNR and CDR2 as FQNEAQ (reference sequence). This CDR3 comprises 15 residues.

The V and J genes are TRBV7-9 and TRBJ1-5; the D is unclear. The CDR3 totals 12 residues. From germline, CDR1 is SEHNR and CDR2 FQNEAQ (reference sequence). Trimming took 4 bases from V and 14 from J, leaving 15 bases between them. CDR3 loop: CASSWEGGVKHF. For the CDR3, the DNA is TGTGCCAGCAGCTGGGAGGGCGGGGTAAAGCATTTT.

The chain links TRBV7-9 to TRBJ2-1; 9 nucleotides align to TRBD2. V shed 6 bases and J 9 bases; nucleotides not matched to a gene: 15. The CDR3 totals 16 residues. Germline CDR1 SEHNR, CDR2 FQNEAQ (reference sequence). This CDR3 is CASRNSGTSSWGEQFF. DNA of the CDR3: TGTGCCAGCAGAAATTCCGGGACTAGCAGCTGGGGTGAGCAGTTCTTC.

This chain uses TRBV15 with TRBJ2-5; the D gene is possibly TRBD1 (5 bases). In germline, CDR1 is LNHNV, CDR2 YYDKDF (reference sequence). The CDR3 loop spans 15 amino acids. V was clipped by 2 bases and J by 2 bases, with 12 bases between them. The CDR3 coding sequence is TGTGCCACCAGCAGACCGCCGACAGCACAAGAGACCCAGTACTTC. It specifies CATSRPPTAQETQYF.

The chain has TRBV5-5 and TRBJ2-5; 9 bases map to TRBD2. Germline assignment: CDR1 SGHKS and CDR2 YYEKEE (reference sequence). V was clipped by 2 bases and J by 4 bases; unmatched bases: 3. The CDR3 has 14 amino acids. CDR3 loop: CASSFGSGGETQYF. The CDR3 coding sequence is TGTGCCAGCAGCTTTGGTAGCGGGGGAGAGACCCAGTACTTC.

This chain's CDR3 is CASSGRTRAYEQYF. The CDR3 region has the DNA TGTGCCAGCAGTGGGCGGACTAGGGCCTACGAGCAGTACTTC. The chain carries TRBV6-1 and TRBJ2-7, with 7 bases identical to TRBD2. The CDR3 has 14 residues. Losses at the gene ends were 4 bases for V and 2 bases for J; bases not matched to a gene: 5. Germline V gene data show CDR1 as MNHNS and CDR2 as SASEGT.

About this clone: Other DNA sequences in this sample translate to the same CDR3. The chain joins TRBV5-1 to TRBJ1-1, with no clear D. The V gene lost 1 base and the J gene lost 1 base, with 5 bases spanning the gap. CDR3 size: 13 residues. CDR1 is SGHRS and CDR2 is YFSETQ in the germline V gene. CDR3 sequence: CASSLTGNTEAFF. DNA for the CDR3: TGCGCCAGCAGCTTGACTGGGAACACTGAAGCTTTCTTT. Variable domain in full (rest from reference TRBV5-1 and TRBJ1-1): KAGVTQTPRYLIKTRGQQVTLSCSPISGHRSVSWYQQTPGQGLQFLFEYFSETQRNKGNFPGRFSGRQFSNSRSEMNVSTLELGDSALYLCASSLTGNTEAFFGQGTRLTVV.

The DNA of the CDR3 is TGTGCCAGTACCCCTCTGGGGGGATCTCCGATACTTAACTATGGCTACACCTTC. This codes for CASTPLGGSPILNYGYTF. The chain links TRBV19 to TRBJ1-2; possibly TRBD1 for D (5 bases). This CDR3 contains 18 residues. Germline V CDR1 and CDR2: LNHDA, SQIVND (reference sequence). Trimming shortened V by 7 bases and J by 1 base, and 25 bases separated the two germline ends.

The sample holds one count of this clone. The chain is built from TRBV4-1 and TRBJ1-2, with TRBD1 as a possible D gene (6 bases). The germline V gene encodes CDR1 MGHRA and CDR2 YSYEKL. With 5 bases removed from V and 8 bases from J, the gap between germline ends came to 15 bases. The length of the CDR3 is 13 residues. CDR3 amino acids: CASSLQGVGGYTF. CDR3 bases: TGCGCCAGCAGCTTACAGGGCGTCGGCGGCTACACCTTC.

V and J are TRBV2 and TRBJ1-1, with 8 bases matching TRBD1. V lost 6 bases and J lost 5; bases outside the gene matches: 14. Germline CDR1 reads SNHLY; CDR2 reads FYNNEI. The CDR3 runs 16 residues. The CDR3 sequence: CASSATGEGIRTEAFF. The CDR3 DNA reads as TGTGCCAGCAGCGCGACAGGGGAGGGGATTAGAACTGAAGCTTTCTTT.

The V call is TRBV7-8, the J call TRBJ2-7; D gene unclear. There are 16 residues in the CDR3. The germline V gene has CDR1 SGHVS and CDR2 FQNEAQ. V was clipped by 1 base and J by 5 bases, with 18 bases between them. The CDR3 loop reads CASSLGYIYGIHEQYF. The CDR3 DNA follows: TGTGCCAGCAGCTTAGGGTACATTTATGGTATCCACGAGCAGTACTTC.

About this clone: Other DNA sequences in this sample translate to the same CDR3. The chain has TRBV5-6 and TRBJ2-5, with D perhaps TRBD1 (5 bases). The germline gives CDR1 SGHDT, CDR2 YYEEEE. V shed 0 bases and J shed 2 bases, with 5 bases lying between them. The CDR3 extends over 13 amino acids. CDR3 nucleotides: TGTGCCAGCAGCTTGGACAGGCAAGAGACCCAGTACTTC. Its translation is CASSLDRQETQYF. Complete variable domain (other parts from reference TRBV5-6 and TRBJ2-5): DAGVTQSPTHLIKTRGQQVTLRCSPKSGHDTVSWYQQALGQGPQFIFQYYEEEERQRGNFPDRFSGHQFPNYSSELNVNALLLGDSALYLCASSLDRQETQYFGPGTRLLVL.